This TCR beta chain was sequenced during a study of blood T cell repertoires in COVID-19. Overall study: Donors in the United States, Italy and Spain gave samples during acute or convalescent COVID-19. T cells, B-cell-depleted T cells, or PBMCs provided the cDNA or gDNA that served as material.

Per the authors' pipeline: Amplification from reference gene primers served as the basis for estimated nucleated cell counts. Clones were sequenced by immunoSEQ multiplex PCR, and TCRdb holds only the in-frame ones, with some missing. V and J calls and clone size are as listed in that table; D and trimming were resolved from the DNA. The sample consists of 250,000 to 300,000 clones, roughly 85% of them appearing once. This CDR3 spans 16 amino acids. Germline CDR1 SGHTA, CDR2 FQGNSA. The V and J ends lost 3 bases and 6 bases, in that order; junction bases with no gene match: 7. This clone was observed once.

Sequencing was carried out using peripheral blood. The receptor was derived from a woman aged 25 to 45 with active or convalescent COVID-19. This chain connects TRBV7-2 to TRBJ2-3, with 12 positions matching TRBD2. In DNA form, the CDR3 reads TGTGCCAGCAGCTTCTCTAGCGGGGGGGCGTCGGATACGCAGTATTTT. It translates to CASSFSSGGASDTQYF.